Shown below are 27 T cell receptor beta chains from a single sample sequenced in a study of cytomegalovirus exposure and HLA in healthy donors. The table came from immunoSEQ multiplex PCR; TCRdb's copy has only in-frame clones and leaves some out. The profile covers 200,000 to 250,000 clones, with around four fifths appearing a single time and roughly 13% taken by the ten largest. The sequenced sample was PBMCs. The origin of the receptors is a woman aged 25 to 39 in good health and CMV-seropositive.

V gene TRBV30 combines with J gene TRBJ1-5; 9 bases are a match to TRBD1. Losses at the gene ends were 3 bases for V and 2 bases for J; bases not matched to a gene: 8. The CDR3 has 16 amino acids. Germline lookup yields CDR1 GTSNPN and CDR2 SVGIG (reference sequence). CDR3 residues: CAWSGQGRVGNQPQHF. In DNA form, the CDR3 reads TGTGCCTGGAGCGGACAGGGGAGGGTCGGCAATCAGCCCCAGCATTTT.

This rearrangement joins TRBV6-5 to TRBJ1-2; D gene unclear. Germline lookup yields CDR1 MNHEY and CDR2 SVGAGI. The CDR3 has 12 amino acids. The V and J ends lost 7 bases and 8 bases respectively, with 14 bases between them. CDR3 sequence (DNA): TGTGCCAGCACCCGAGGCCTCTCGGGCTACACCTTC. Translation: CASTRGLSGYTF.

This clone was counted between two and nine times. The V call is TRBV4-1, the J call TRBJ1-5, with 7 positions matching TRBD1. This CDR3 contains 13 residues. Trimming took 5 bases from V and 5 from J; bases not matched to a gene: 3. Germline V gene lookup returns CDR1 MGHRA and CDR2 YSYEKL. CDR3 in DNA: TGCGCCAGCAGCAGACAGGGCCATCAGCCCCAGCATTTT. It is translated as CASSRQGHQPQHF.

The chain has TRBV6-5 and TRBJ2-5; D possibly corresponds to TRBD1 (5 bases). The CDR3 is 13 residues long. V lost 5 bases and J 2 bases, leaving 9 bases between the germline ends. Germline CDR1 is MNHEY and CDR2 is SVGAGI. The CDR3 reads CASSGQGQETQYF. The CDR3 bases are TGTGCCAGCAGTGGCCAGGGACAAGAGACCCAGTACTTC.

The rearrangement joins TRBV4-3 to TRBJ1-1; D ambiguous. V lost 1 base to trimming and J lost 0 bases, with 6 bases between them. CDR1 LGHNA and CDR2 YSLEER come from the germline V gene. This CDR3 contains 14 residues. CDR3 sequence: CASSQVTLNTEAFF. In nucleotides, the CDR3 is TGCGCCAGCAGCCAAGTTACTCTGAACACTGAAGCTTTCTTT.

The V call is TRBV7-2, the J call TRBJ2-4, with D perhaps TRBD1 (6 bases). The CDR3 has 12 residues. CDR1 SGHTA and CDR2 FQGNSA come from the germline V gene. V shed 4 bases and J shed 6 bases, with 7 bases lying between them. The CDR3 reads CASSSQGNIQYF. CDR3 bases: TGTGCCAGCAGCTCACAGGGAAACATTCAGTACTTC.

V gene TRBV4-2 combines with J gene TRBJ2-1; 7 nucleotides agree with TRBD2. The CDR3 consists of 17 residues. In germline, CDR1 is LGHNA, CDR2 YNFKEQ. V was clipped by 4 bases and J by 3 bases; unmatched bases: 12. CDR3 loop: CASSPAGGRDFYNEQFF. The DNA of the CDR3 is TGTGCCAGCAGCCCCGCCGGTGGGAGGGACTTCTACAATGAGCAGTTCTTC.

The chain couples TRBV29-1 to TRBJ2-7; possible D gene TRBD1, 6 bases. Germline CDR1 and CDR2: SQVTM and ANQGSEA. Trimming left V 1 base short and J 2 bases short, with 9 bases between. This CDR3 is 13 amino acids long. CDR3 amino acids: CSVEVEGAYEQYF. The CDR3 nucleotides read TGCAGCGTTGAAGTCGAGGGGGCCTACGAGCAGTACTTC.

The chain employs TRBV19 and TRBJ1-2; D unresolved. Germline CDR1 and CDR2: LNHDA and SQIVND (reference sequence). V was pared by 5 bases and J by 1 base, with 20 bases between. The CDR3 has 17 residues. CDR3 coding DNA: TGTGCCAGTAGTTCCCCCTCCGGCAGATACGTTAACTATGGCTACACCTTC. This sequence encodes CASSSPSGRYVNYGYTF.

This chain connects TRBV5-4 to TRBJ2-7, with TRBD2 matching over 7 bases. Germline V gene lookup returns CDR1 SGHNT and CDR2 YYREEE (reference sequence). V dropped 2 bases and J dropped 4; count of bases not matched to a gene: 9. This CDR3 spans 15 amino acids. The DNA of the CDR3 is TGTGCCAGCAGCTTTGGTGGTCTAGCGGATTACGAGCAGTACTTC. Amino acids: CASSFGGLADYEQYF.

This chain links TRBV6-6 with TRBJ1-1; no clear D gene. The CDR3 has 14 amino acids. Germline values: CDR1 MNHNY, CDR2 SVGAGI (reference sequence). V was cut by 4 bases and J by 2 bases, with 11 bases left in between. The CDR3, as DNA: TGTGCCAGCAGTTTAACTTTGGTCAACACTGAAGCTTTCTTT. Its protein product is CASSLTLVNTEAFF.

The chain links TRBV7-9 to TRBJ2-7, with 7 nucleotides matching TRBD2. V shed 3 bases, J shed 1 base, and the junction held 6 bases outside the gene matches. Germline CDR1 SEHNR, CDR2 FQNEAQ (reference sequence). The CDR3 is made up of 15 amino acids. CDR3 nucleotide sequence: TGTGCCAGCAGCTTCCTAGCGGACCTATCCTACGAGCAGTACTTC. Protein: CASSFLADLSYEQYF.

The chain uses TRBV30 and TRBJ2-7; the D call may be TRBD1 or TRBD2 (6 bases each). The germline V and J ends were trimmed by 3 bases and 4 bases, with 16 bases remaining between them. The V gene's germline CDR1 is GTSNPN and CDR2 SVGIG (reference sequence). This CDR3 is 14 amino acids long. This CDR3 is CAWRGGQNSYEQYF. For the CDR3, the DNA is TGTGCCTGGAGGGGAGGACAGAACTCATACGAGCAGTACTTC.

This sequence joins TRBV10-1 and TRBJ2-7; 8 nucleotides line up with TRBD1. The CDR3 length is 14 residues. Germline CDR1 is WNHNN and CDR2 is SYGVQD (reference sequence). J lost 6 bases, V lost 5 bases, and 9 bases had no gene match. CDR3 residues: CASSTGQGQGEQYF. The CDR3 DNA reads TGCGCCAGCAGTACCGGACAGGGTCAAGGCGAGCAGTACTTC.

V usage is TRBV7-6 and J usage is TRBJ1-2; D perhaps matches TRBD1 (6 bases). The CDR3 has 13 amino acids. Between the trimmed V and J ends, which lost 1 base and 3 bases, there was a span of 6 bases. CDR1 and CDR2 (germline): SGHVS, FNYEAQ. The CDR3 reads CASSLGTDYGYTF. DNA for the CDR3: TGTGCCAGCAGCTTAGGGACAGACTATGGCTACACCTTC.

The chain links TRBV9 to TRBJ1-2; unclear D gene. Germline V gene data show CDR1 as SGDLS and CDR2 as YYNGEE. This CDR3 spans 13 amino acids. Trimming removed 4 bases at V and 4 bases at J, with 11 bases between. CDR3 DNA: TGTGCCAGCAGCCCTCCAGACTTCTATGGCTACACCTTC. Translation gives CASSPPDFYGYTF.

The chain recombines TRBV6-5 with TRBJ2-7; perhaps TRBD2 as D (5 bases). This CDR3 is 15 amino acids long. Germline V gene lookup returns CDR1 MNHEY and CDR2 SVGAGI. Trimming removed 2 bases at V and 0 bases at J, with 11 bases between. CDR3 sequence (DNA): TGTGCCAGCAGTTACCAACGGGGAAGCTCCTACGAGCAGTACTTC. Translated, it gives CASSYQRGSSYEQYF.

V is TRBV19 and J is TRBJ1-5; D is unclear. Trimming took 6 bases from V and 6 from J, leaving 12 bases between them. The V gene's germline CDR1 is LNHDA and CDR2 SQIVND (reference sequence). The CDR3 length is 13 residues. CDR3 DNA: TGTGCCAGTAGGACGGACCTAGCTCAGCCCCAGCATTTT. Protein: CASRTDLAQPQHF.

The CDR3 nucleotides are TGTGCCAGCCTCACCCTGCCCGCGGACACCGGGGAGCTGTTTTTT. Translating it yields CASLTLPADTGELFF. The genes are TRBV18 and TRBJ2-2; D is unresolved. This CDR3 spans 15 amino acids. The V end was cut by 8 bases, the J end by 3 bases, with 16 bases between. Germline loops: CDR1 KGHSH, CDR2 LQKENI.

This chain joins TRBV4-1 and TRBJ1-5, with 9 positions matching TRBD1. The ends lost 10 bases at V and 6 bases at J; junction bases unmatched: 10. Germline values: CDR1 MGHRA, CDR2 YSYEKL. The CDR3 is 14 amino acids. The CDR3, as DNA: TGCGCCACCTCCTCCGGGACAGGGAGTCAGCCCCAGCATTTT. Its translation: CATSSGTGSQPQHF.

The chain links TRBV7-9 to TRBJ1-4, with D hard to call. The germline V gene has CDR1 SEHNR and CDR2 FQNEAQ (reference sequence). The CDR3 sequence is 14 residues long. V was trimmed by 5 bases and J by 4 bases, leaving 11 bases between them. DNA of the CDR3: TGTGCCAGCAGCCCGGGGAGTAATAATGAAAAACTGTTTTTT. This translates into CASSPGSNNEKLFF.

This clone occurred once. V and J are TRBV14 and TRBJ2-5, with 7 bases fitting TRBD1. The trim removed 3 bases at V and 4 bases at J, leaving 5 bases unmatched. The CDR3 covers 14 residues. Germline loops: CDR1 SGHDN, CDR2 FVKESK. Here the CDR3 reads CASSHRQGGETQYF. The CDR3 DNA reads as TGTGCCAGCAGCCATCGACAGGGCGGAGAGACCCAGTACTTC.

The chain is built from TRBV7-2 and TRBJ1-2, with D possibly being TRBD1 (5 bases). The germline V and J ends were trimmed by 0 bases and 8 bases, with 13 bases remaining between them. This CDR3 is built from 14 residues. Germline values: CDR1 SGHTA, CDR2 FQGNSA. The CDR3 coding sequence is TGTGCCAGCAGCTTAGCGGGGTGGGACGGGGGCTACACCTTC. Residues: CASSLAGWDGGYTF.

This clone was detected once. The rearrangement links TRBV30 to TRBJ2-5; D not resolved. From germline, CDR1 is GTSNPN and CDR2 SVGIG (reference sequence). The CDR3 has 12 residues. V lost 5 bases and J lost 4, with 11 bases in between. CDR3 in amino acids: CAWARSRETQYF. CDR3 nucleotide sequence: TGTGCCTGGGCGAGGAGCCGAGAGACCCAGTACTTC. Combining the CDR3 with reference TRBV30 and TRBJ2-5 gives the whole variable domain SQTIHQWPATLVQPVGSPLSLECTVEGTSNPNLYWYRQAAGRGLQLLFYSVGIGQISSEVPQNLSASRPQDRQFILSSKKLLLSDSGFYLCAWARSRETQYFGPGTRLLVL.

The chain is built from TRBV5-6 and TRBJ1-5, with D unclear. Germline values: CDR1 SGHDT, CDR2 YYEEEE. V shed 2 bases and J shed 7 bases, with 13 bases lying between them. There are 14 residues in the CDR3. DNA of the CDR3: TGTGCCAGCAGCTTTCGTGACTCGGGGCAGCCCCAGCATTTT. Protein: CASSFRDSGQPQHF.

V gene TRBV25-1 combines with J gene TRBJ2-6; a weak D match, TRBD1 (6 bases). Trimming cost V 3 bases and J 0 bases, with 9 bases left between them. CDR1 is MGHDK, CDR2 SYGVNS, per germline. This CDR3 region has 16 residues. Here the CDR3 reads CASSEDRTSGANVLTF. Here the CDR3 DNA reads TGTGCCAGCAGTGAGGACAGAACCTCTGGGGCCAACGTCCTGACTTTC. The full variable domain, rest sourced from reference TRBV25-1 and TRBJ2-6, is EADIYQTPRYLVIGTGKKITLECSQTMGHDKMYWYQQDPGMELHLIHYSYGVNSTEKGDLSSESTVSRIRTEHFPLTLESARPSHTSQYLCASSEDRTSGANVLTFGAGSRLTVL.

The chain carries TRBV30 and TRBJ1-1, with TRBD1 matching 8 bases. Germline V gene data show CDR1 as GTSNPN and CDR2 as SVGIG (reference sequence). V shed 0 bases, J shed 7 bases, and the junction held 4 bases outside the gene matches. The CDR3 covers 13 residues. CDR3 sequence: CAWSVPGGIEAFF. The CDR3 DNA reads TGTGCCTGGAGTGTACCAGGGGGCATTGAAGCTTTCTTT.